The 16 T cell receptor beta chains below all came from one sample that was sequenced in a study of CD8 T cells in ankylosing spondylitis. TCRdb passed the 5' RACE reads through MiXCR, listing each CDR3 protein once. The profile shows about 140,000 distinct CDR3 sequences, 25% to 35% of them singletons. Sequenced: synovial fluid, either unsorted or a sorted T cell fraction (not recorded which). The receptors shown here come from a male donor with ankylosing spondylitis.

The rearrangement links TRBV6-2 or TRBV6-3 to TRBJ2-7; D might be TRBD1 (5 bases). This CDR3 is 13 amino acids long. Trimming took 6 bases from V and 4 from J, leaving 13 bases between them. From germline, CDR1 is MNHEY and CDR2 SVGEGT. The CDR3 DNA reads as TGTGCCAGCAGAAAGGGGCGCATTTACGAGCAGTACTTC. It codes for CASRKGRIYEQYF.

The V gene is TRBV10-3, the J gene TRBJ2-7, with unresolved D. V dropped 0 bases and J dropped 5 bases, with 8 bases sitting between them. Germline V gene lookup returns CDR1 ENHRY and CDR2 SYGVKD. The CDR3 is 13 amino acids. The CDR3: CAISESAANEQYF. The DNA of the CDR3 is TGTGCCATCAGTGAGTCGGCAGCCAACGAGCAGTACTTC.

The rearrangement uses TRBV6-2 or TRBV6-3 and TRBJ1-1; D is unclear. V dropped 8 bases and J dropped 8 bases, with 15 bases sitting between them. This CDR3 has 12 amino acids. Germline CDR1 is MNHEY and CDR2 is SVGEGT. The CDR3 nucleotides read TGTGCCAGCGGTGAGGAAGGGATGGAAGCTTTCTTT. As protein: CASGEEGMEAFF.

This clonotype occurred a few times. The V call is TRBV7-8, the J call TRBJ2-3; D gene unclear. V dropped 5 bases and J dropped 3 bases, with 12 bases sitting between them. Germline V lookup: CDR1 SGHVS, CDR2 FQNEAQ. The CDR3 is 14 amino acids. In nucleotides, the CDR3 is TGTGCCAGCAGCCCCCATGTCCGGACAGATACGCAGTATTTT. The encoded protein is CASSPHVRTDTQYF.

The rearrangement joins TRBV7-8 to TRBJ1-2, with D tentatively TRBD1 (5 bases). Germline values: CDR1 SGHVS, CDR2 FQNEAQ. Trimming left V 5 bases short and J 8 bases short, with 15 bases between. The CDR3 runs 13 residues. This chain's CDR3 is CASSPGTPSGYTF. For the CDR3, the DNA is TGTGCCAGCAGCCCAGGGACGCCCTCCGGCTACACCTTC.

Comment on this clonotype: This may arise from a read error, as a much more abundant clone is one base away. This rearrangement joins TRBV27 to TRBJ2-7; TRBD2 matches 8 bases. CDR3 length equals 15 residues. Germline-derived CDR1 and CDR2 are MNHEY and SMNVEV (reference sequence). CDR3 amino acids: CASSLTGGNSYELYF. CDR3 in DNA: TGTGCCAGCAGCCTTACGGGGGGGAACTCCTACGAGCTGTACTTC.

This clonotype was detected only once. The chain recombines TRBV5-8 with TRBJ2-1, with a tentative D call TRBD2 (5 bases). CDR3 length: 13 amino acids. Looked up from germline, CDR1 is SGHTS and CDR2 is YDEGEE. Trimming pared 4 bases from V and 9 bases from J, leaving 14 bases between. The CDR3 DNA reads TGTGCCAGCAGCCCTAGTGGGAGCAGTGAGCAGTTCTTC. It is translated as CASSPSGSSEQFF.

This clonotype came up a few times. CDR3: CASSLIQGAGDGYTF. DNA for the CDR3: TGCGCCAGCAGCTTGATCCAGGGGGCAGGGGATGGCTACACCTTC. The chain joins TRBV5-1 to TRBJ1-2; 8 bases are shared with TRBD1. The germline gives CDR1 SGHRS, CDR2 YFSETQ. J gave up 6 bases and V 1 base, and 8 bases lay outside the gene matches. CDR3 length: 15 amino acids.

The sample holds a few counts of this clonotype. V and J are TRBV7-2 and TRBJ1-4, with D possibly matching TRBD1 (5 bases). Trimming took off 3 bases at V and 8 bases at J, with 19 bases between the two ends. CDR1 is SGHTA, CDR2 FQGNSA, per germline. The CDR3 length is 16 residues. The CDR3 here is CASSFGWGTGREKLFF. The CDR3 coding sequence is TGTGCCAGCAGCTTCGGGTGGGGGACCGGACGGGAAAAACTGTTTTTT. Combining the CDR3 with reference TRBV7-2 and TRBJ1-4 gives the whole variable domain GAGVSQSPSNKVTEKGKDVELRCDPISGHTALYWYRQSLGQGLEFLIYFQGNSAPDKSGLPSDRFSAERTGGSVSTLTIQRTQQEDSAVYLCASSFGWGTGREKLFFGSGTQLSVL.

This chain connects TRBV12-3 or TRBV12-4 to TRBJ2-1, with D perhaps TRBD2 (5 bases). V gave up 2 bases and J gave up 4 bases, with 15 bases separating them. CDR3 length equals 16 residues. CDR3 nucleotide sequence: TGTGCCAGCAGTTTATTATTCGGGTCGGGGTACAATGAGCAGTTCTTC. This translates into CASSLLFGSGYNEQFF.

This clonotype was counted only a few times. The chain recombines TRBV12-3 or TRBV12-4 with TRBJ2-2, with 11 bases fitting TRBD2. The CDR3 is made up of 18 amino acids. J lost 1 base, V lost 5 bases, and 9 bases had no gene match. The CDR3 reads CASSTKETSGENTGELFF. Here the CDR3 DNA reads TGTGCCAGCAGTACCAAGGAGACTAGCGGGGAGAACACCGGGGAGCTGTTTTTT.

This clonotype was detected many times. This chain connects TRBV19 to TRBJ2-7; possible D gene TRBD2, 5 bases. Germline CDR1 and CDR2: LNHDA and SQIVND (reference sequence). The ends were cut back, 1 base at V and 1 base at J, with 17 bases in the middle. The CDR3 totals 17 residues. In DNA, the CDR3 is TGTGCCAGTAGTATAGCCCTCCGGACTTCCATTTCCTACGAGCAGTACTTC. Amino acid sequence: CASSIALRTSISYEQYF.

This clonotype showed up many times. The rearrangement uses TRBV20-1 and TRBJ1-6; weak D call: TRBD1 (5 bases). From germline, CDR1 is DFQATT and CDR2 SNEGSKA (reference sequence). V lost 2 bases, J lost 4 bases, and 15 bases lay in between. The CDR3 has 16 residues. The CDR3 coding sequence is TGCAGTGCTAGAAATTTGGGGGTCGATTATAATTCACCCCTCCACTTT. This translates into CSARNLGVDYNSPLHF.

Points on this clonotype: An end of the junction does not agree with germline; a read error may underlie this. The chain employs TRBV12-3 or TRBV12-4 and TRBJ2-1, with 14 bases fitting TRBD2. The CDR3 consists of 14 residues. This CDR3 is CASSLGLAGVAKIF. CDR3 bases: TGTGCCAGCAGCCTGGGACTAGCGGGAGTGGCGAAGATCTTC.

This clonotype has a count of ten or more. This chain uses TRBV28 with TRBJ2-7; 7 nucleotides line up with TRBD1. The CDR3 extends over 15 amino acids. V trimming: 5 bases; J trimming: 4 bases; junction bases outside the gene matches: 11. Germline V gives CDR1 MDHEN, CDR2 SYDVKM. The CDR3 bases are TGTGCCAGCAGTCAACAGGGGACCCTTGGGTACGAGCAGTACTTC. It translates to CASSQQGTLGYEQYF.

This clonotype has a count of ten or more. This sequence joins TRBV3-1 and TRBJ1-6; D unclear. With 4 bases removed from V and 8 bases from J, the gap between germline ends came to 9 bases. Germline values: CDR1 LGHDT, CDR2 YNNKEL (reference sequence). CDR3 length: 13 amino acids. The CDR3 sequence: CASSRTEDSPLHF. The DNA of the CDR3 is TGTGCCAGCAGCCGGACGGAGGATTCACCCCTCCACTTT. Combining the CDR3 with reference TRBV3-1 and TRBJ1-6 gives the whole variable domain DTAVSQTPKYLVTQMGNDKSIKCEQNLGHDTMYWYKQDSKKFLKIMFSYNNKELIINETVPNRFSPKSPDKAHLNLHINSLELGDSAVYFCASSRTEDSPLHFGNGTRLTVT.